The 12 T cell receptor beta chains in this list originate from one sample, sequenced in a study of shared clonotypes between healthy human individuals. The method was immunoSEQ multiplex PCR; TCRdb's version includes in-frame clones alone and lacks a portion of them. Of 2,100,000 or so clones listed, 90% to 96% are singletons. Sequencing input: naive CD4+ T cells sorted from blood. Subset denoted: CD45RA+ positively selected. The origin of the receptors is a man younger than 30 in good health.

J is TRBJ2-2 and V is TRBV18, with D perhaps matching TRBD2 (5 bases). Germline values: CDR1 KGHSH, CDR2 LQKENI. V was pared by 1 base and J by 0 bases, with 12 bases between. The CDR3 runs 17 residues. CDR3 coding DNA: TGTGCCAGCTCACCACAGGGCGGCGGGTCGAACACCGGGGAGCTGTTTTTT. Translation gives CASSPQGGGSNTGELFF.

CDR3 in amino acids: CSVDHGNYGYTF. The CDR3 DNA sequence: TGCAGCGTTGATCACGGCAACTATGGCTACACCTTC. The chain couples TRBV29-1 to TRBJ1-2; D unresolved. V was trimmed by 3 bases and J by 2 bases, leaving 7 bases between them. CDR3 length equals 12 residues. Germline assignment: CDR1 SQVTM and CDR2 ANQGSEA.

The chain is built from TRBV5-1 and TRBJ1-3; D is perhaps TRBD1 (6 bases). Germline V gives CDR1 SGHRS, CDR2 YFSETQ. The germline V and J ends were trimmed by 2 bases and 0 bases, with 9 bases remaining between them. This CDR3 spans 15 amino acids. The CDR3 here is CASSLQGDSGNTIYF. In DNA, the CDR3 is TGCGCCAGCAGCTTACAGGGCGACTCTGGAAACACCATATATTTT.

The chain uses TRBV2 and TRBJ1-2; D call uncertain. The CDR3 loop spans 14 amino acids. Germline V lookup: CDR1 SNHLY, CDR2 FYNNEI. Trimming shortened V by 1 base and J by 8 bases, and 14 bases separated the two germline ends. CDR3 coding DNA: TGTGCCAGCAGTGAAGGGGGAACGACGCGGGGCTACACCTTC. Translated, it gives CASSEGGTTRGYTF.

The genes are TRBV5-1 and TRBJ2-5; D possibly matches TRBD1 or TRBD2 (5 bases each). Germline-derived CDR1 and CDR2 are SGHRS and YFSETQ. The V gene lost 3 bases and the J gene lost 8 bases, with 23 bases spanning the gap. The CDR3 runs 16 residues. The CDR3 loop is CASSWDQTDYKRTQYF. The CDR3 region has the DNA TGCGCCAGCAGCTGGGACCAGACAGACTACAAGAGAACCCAGTACTTC.

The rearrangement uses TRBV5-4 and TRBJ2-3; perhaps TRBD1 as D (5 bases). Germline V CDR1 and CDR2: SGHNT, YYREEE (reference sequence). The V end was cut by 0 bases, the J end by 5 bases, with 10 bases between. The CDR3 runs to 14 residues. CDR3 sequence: CASSLAQGQDTQYF. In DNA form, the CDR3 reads TGTGCCAGCAGCTTGGCCCAGGGTCAAGATACGCAGTATTTT.

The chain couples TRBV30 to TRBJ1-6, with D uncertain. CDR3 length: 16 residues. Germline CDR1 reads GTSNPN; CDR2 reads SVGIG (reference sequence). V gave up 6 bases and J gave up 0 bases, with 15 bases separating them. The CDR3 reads CACAGTRNSYNSPLHF. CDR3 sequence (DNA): TGTGCCTGTGCCGGCACGCGGAACTCCTATAATTCACCCCTCCACTTT.

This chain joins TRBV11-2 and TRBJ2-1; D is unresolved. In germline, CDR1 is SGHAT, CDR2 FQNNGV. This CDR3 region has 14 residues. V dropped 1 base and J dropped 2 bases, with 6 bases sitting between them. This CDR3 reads CASSLVGPYNEQFF. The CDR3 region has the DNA TGTGCCAGCAGCTTAGTAGGACCCTACAATGAGCAGTTCTTC. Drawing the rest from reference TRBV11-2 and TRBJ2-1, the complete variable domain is EAGVAQSPRYKIIEKRQSVAFWCNPISGHATLYWYQQILGQGPKLLIQFQNNGVVDDSQLPKDRFSAERLKGVDSTLKIQPAKLEDSAVYLCASSLVGPYNEQFFGPGTRLTVL.

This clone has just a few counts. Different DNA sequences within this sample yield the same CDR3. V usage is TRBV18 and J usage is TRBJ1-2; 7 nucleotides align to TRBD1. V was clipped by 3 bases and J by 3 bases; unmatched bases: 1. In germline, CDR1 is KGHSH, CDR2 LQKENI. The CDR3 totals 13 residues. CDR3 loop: CASSPGQDYGYTF. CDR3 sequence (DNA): TGTGCCAGCTCACCTGGACAGGACTATGGCTACACCTTC.

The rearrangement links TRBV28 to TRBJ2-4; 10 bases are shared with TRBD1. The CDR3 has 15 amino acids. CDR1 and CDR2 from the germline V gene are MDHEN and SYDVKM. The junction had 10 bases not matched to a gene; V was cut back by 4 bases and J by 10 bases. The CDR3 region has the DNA TGTGCCAGCAGTTCCACCGCGACAGGGGGCTGGATTCAGTACTTC. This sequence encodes CASSSTATGGWIQYF.

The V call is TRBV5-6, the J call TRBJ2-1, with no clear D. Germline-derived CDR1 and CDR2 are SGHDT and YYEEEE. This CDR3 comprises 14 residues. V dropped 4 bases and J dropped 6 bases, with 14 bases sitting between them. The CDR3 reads CASSRGPDLNEQFF. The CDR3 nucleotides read TGTGCCAGCAGCCGAGGACCGGATCTCAATGAGCAGTTCTTC.

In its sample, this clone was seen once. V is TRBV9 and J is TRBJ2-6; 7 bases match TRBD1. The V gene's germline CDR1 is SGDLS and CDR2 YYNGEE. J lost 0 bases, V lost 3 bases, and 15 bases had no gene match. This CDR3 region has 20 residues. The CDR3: CASSAPPGTVGSSGANVLTF. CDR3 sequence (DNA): TGTGCCAGCAGCGCCCCCCCGGGGACAGTAGGGAGCTCTGGGGCCAACGTCCTGACTTTC.